Listed below are T cell receptor beta chains from one sample, sequenced in a study of cytomegalovirus exposure and HLA in healthy donors. Profiling relied on immunoSEQ multiplex PCR, and the TCRdb table lists in-frame clones only, not all of them. This table has 150,000 to 160,000 clones, 60% to 75% appearing once. Material: PBMCs. These receptors were obtained from a man younger than 35 in good health and CMV-seronegative. The CDR3 runs from the conserved cysteine through the conserved F or W. A D gene is named only where the DNA matches it firmly. Size tells how often a clone was seen (once, few, many) or the class of an expanded clone, and some rows leave it out.

j_call cdr3_length v_call clone_size d_call cdr3_aa cdr3_nt
TRBJ1-2 18 TRBV5-6 NA NA CASSFTPIGEDPPYGYTF TGTGCCAGCAGCTTTACCCCCATAGGGGAGGACCCCCCCTATGGCTACACCTTC
TRBJ2-1 14 TRBV4-1 once NA CASSQDRPGHEQFF TGCGCCAGCAGCCAAGATCGACCAGGCCATGAGCAGTTCTTC
TRBJ1-1 14 TRBV28 once NA CASSFTGWNTEAFF TGTGCCAGCAGTTTTACAGGCTGGAACACTGAAGCTTTCTTT
TRBJ1-5 17 TRBV7-2 NA NA CASSLNWGGLGNQPQHF TGTGCCAGCAGCTTAAATTGGGGGGGCTTGGGCAATCAGCCCCAGCATTTT
TRBJ1-3 16 TRBV4-2 NA NA CAGRGVGGRIGNTIYF TGTGCCGGCAGGGGTGTCGGGGGTCGGATTGGAAACACCATATATTTT
TRBJ1-1 15 TRBV4-3 NA NA CASSQSGTRDTEAFF TGCGCCAGCAGCCAATCCGGGACACGGGACACTGAAGCTTTCTTT
TRBJ1-2 16 TRBV19 NA NA CASLSGTSHRIYGYTF TGTGCCAGCCTTTCCGGGACATCGCACAGGATCTATGGCTACACCTTC
TRBJ1-6 15 TRBV27 once NA CASSGLGQGYSPLHF TGTGCCAGCAGCGGCCTTGGGCAGGGGTATTCACCCCTCCACTTT
TRBJ2-1 16 TRBV19 NA TRBD2 CASTTRTSGGANEQFF TGTGCCAGTACCACTCGGACTAGCGGGGGGGCCAATGAGCAGTTCTTC
TRBJ2-6 16 TRBV5-4 NA NA CASLRTPGSGANGLTF TGTGCCAGCCTCAGGACGCCTGGTTCTGGGGCCAACGGCCTGACTTTC
TRBJ2-7 15 TRBV5-5 NA NA CASSPPPGGNYEQYF TGTGCCAGCAGCCCCCCTCCAGGGGGGAATTACGAGCAGTACTTC
TRBJ1-2 14 TRBV13 NA NA CASSLGALSRGYTF TGTGCCAGCAGCTTAGGGGCCCTTTCGCGGGGCTACACCTTC
TRBJ2-5 12 TRBV29-1 NA NA CSVHRARETQYF TGCAGCGTTCACAGGGCCCGGGAGACCCAGTACTTC
TRBJ2-1 15 TRBV2 NA TRBD2 CASSALAGSYNEQFF TGTGCCAGCAGCGCCCTAGCGGGGTCCTACAATGAGCAGTTCTTC
TRBJ1-1 14 TRBV27 NA TRBD1 CASSFESGGTEAFF TGTGCCAGCAGTTTTGAATCAGGGGGCACTGAAGCTTTCTTT
TRBJ1-3 14 TRBV28 NA NA CASSLNLEGATIYF TGTGCCAGCAGTTTGAATTTGGAAGGGGCCACCATATATTTT
TRBJ2-5 17 TRBV18 NA TRBD1 CASSPYPGQGNWETQYF TGTGCCAGCTCACCCTACCCGGGACAGGGTAATTGGGAGACCCAGTACTTC
TRBJ1-6 20 TRBV9 NA TRBD1 CASSVVVTGGRGSYNSPLHF TGTGCCAGCAGCGTAGTAGTCACAGGGGGTAGAGGCTCCTATAATTCACCCCTCCACTTT
TRBJ2-5 14 TRBV25-1 few NA CASSVQGNQETQYF TGTGCCAGCAGTGTACAGGGTAACCAAGAGACCCAGTACTTC
TRBJ1-2 14 TRBV5-8 NA NA CASSLDRAGYGYTF TGTGCCAGCAGCTTGGACAGGGCGGGCTATGGCTACACCTTC
TRBJ1-1 13 TRBV4-1 NA TRBD1 CASSPLGTAEAFF TGCGCCAGCAGCCCCCTTGGGACAGCCGAAGCTTTCTTT
TRBJ1-5 18 TRBV19 NA NA CASSVGRAGGYSNQPQHF TGTGCCAGTAGTGTGGGGCGGGCCGGGGGTTATAGCAATCAGCCCCAGCATTTT
TRBJ2-7 15 TRBV11-3 NA NA CASSPRGNRSYEQYF TGTGCCAGCAGCCCTCGGGGAAATAGGTCCTACGAGCAGTACTTC
TRBJ2-7 18 TRBV4-1 NA TRBD1 CASSQDLWARDSSYEQYF TGCGCCAGCAGCCAAGATCTTTGGGCCAGGGACAGCTCCTACGAGCAGTACTTC
TRBJ2-3 15 TRBV7-2 NA NA CASSLGGQITDTQYF TGTGCCAGCAGCTTAGGGGGCCAGATCACAGATACGCAGTATTTT
TRBJ1-2 13 TRBV14 NA NA CASSQAQRNGYTF TGTGCCAGCAGCCAAGCCCAGCGTAATGGCTACACCTTC
TRBJ2-7 15 TRBV19 NA TRBD1 CASSTTWTGIDEQYF TGTGCCAGTAGTACTACCTGGACAGGGATCGACGAGCAGTACTTC
TRBJ2-1 12 TRBV5-1 few NA CASSLTGYEQFF TGCGCCAGCAGCTTGACAGGGTACGAGCAGTTCTTC
TRBJ1-1 15 TRBV4-1 NA TRBD1 CASSQDRGLGTEAFF TGCGCCAGCAGCCAGGACAGGGGGCTGGGCACTGAAGCTTTCTTT
TRBJ2-1 15 TRBV10-3 NA TRBD2 CVTTRLAGDYNEQFF TGTGTCACCACCCGACTAGCGGGGGACTACAATGAGCAGTTCTTC
TRBJ2-2 13 TRBV14 NA NA CASSQDLYGELFF TGTGCCAGCAGCCAAGACTTGTACGGGGAGCTGTTTTTT
TRBJ1-2 11 TRBV28 once TRBD1 CASNDRGRYTF TGTGCCAGCAACGACAGGGGCCGCTACACCTTC
TRBJ2-1 15 TRBV6-1 NA TRBD2 CASSGVAGGRNEQFF TGTGCCAGCAGTGGGGTAGCGGGGGGGAGAAATGAGCAGTTCTTC
TRBJ2-2 16 TRBV28 NA TRBD1 CASSSPGQGGTGELFF TGTGCCAGCAGTTCCCCCGGACAGGGAGGCACCGGGGAGCTGTTTTTT
TRBJ2-1 17 TRBV4-1 NA TRBD1 CASSQGAWTGLYNEQFF TGCGCCAGCAGCCAAGGAGCCTGGACAGGTTTATACAATGAGCAGTTCTTC
TRBJ1-1 14 TRBV2 NA NA CASSAPSTSTEAFF TGTGCCAGCAGTGCACCATCTACGAGCACTGAAGCTTTCTTT
TRBJ1-1 16 TRBV5-1 once TRBD1 CASSLEGGFMNTEAFF TGCGCCAGCAGCTTGGAAGGGGGCTTCATGAACACTGAAGCTTTCTTT
TRBJ2-3 8 TRBV6-4 once NA CASSPGYF TGTGCCAGCAGTCCGGGGTATTTT
TRBJ2-5 15 TRBV5-1 NA TRBD1 CASSTSGTETETQYF TGCGCCAGCAGCACCTCCGGGACAGAGACGGAGACCCAGTACTTC
TRBJ1-2 14 TRBV7-3 few NA CASSPDRTNYGYTF TGTGCCAGCAGCCCAGACAGGACTAACTATGGCTACACCTTC
TRBJ2-7 14 TRBV5-5 NA NA CASTLMADSYEQYF TGTGCCAGCACCCTGATGGCAGACTCCTACGAGCAGTACTTC
TRBJ2-7 16 TRBV7-2 few TRBD2 CASSLGTSGGAYEQYF TGTGCCAGCAGCCTCGGGACTAGCGGGGGGGCGTACGAGCAGTACTTC
TRBJ2-1 16 TRBV6-1 NA NA CASSEAVSLSYNEQFF TGTGCCAGCAGTGAAGCCGTCAGTCTTTCCTACAATGAGCAGTTCTTC
TRBJ1-3 14 TRBV5-1 NA NA CASSLGTALNTIYF TGCGCCAGCAGCTTGGGGACAGCCCTAAACACCATATATTTT
TRBJ1-2 12 TRBV5-1 NA NA CASSLDAAGYTF TGCGCCAGCAGCTTAGATGCGGCTGGCTACACCTTC